The present T cell receptor beta chain was sequenced within a study of T cell changes during pregnancy in multiple sclerosis. TCRdb keeps only in-frame clones here, not all; method: immunoSEQ multiplex PCR. In the table there are about 13,000 clones, 85% to 90% of which are singletons. Germline CDR1 is LGHNA and CDR2 is YNFKEQ. The V gene end was trimmed by 0 bases and the J gene end by 5 bases; junction bases not matched to a gene: 11. This CDR3 has 18 residues. This TCR came from a female donor in good health, enrolled as a control in a pregnancy study. Here the sequenced sample was CD8+ T cells from peripheral blood mononuclear cells, taken after pregnancy. This sequence joins TRBV4-2 and TRBJ2-3; 10 bases align to TRBD2. The CDR3 spells CASSQEELAGGTLDTQYF. CDR3 sequence (DNA): TGTGCCAGCAGCCAAGAAGAGTTAGCGGGAGGAACCTTAGATACGCAGTATTTT.